A selection of T cell receptor beta chains follows, all from one sample in a study of vaccination and CD4 T cells after COVID-19. No cognate antigen is known for these TCRs. TCRdb independently ran MiXCR on the PCR reads; one entry per CDR3 protein. Of fewer than 25,000 distinct CDR3 sequences detected, about a third appear once; the ten largest clones hold roughly 2.5%. The input for sequencing was CD4+ T cells from blood, cultured in vitro, taken about 7 months after SARS-CoV-2 vaccination. These TCRs come from a human donor who had recovered from COVID-19. The CDR3 runs from the conserved cysteine through the conserved F or W. D genes are given only for firm matches. Clone size appears in some rows only: once, few, many, or a class for an expanded clone.

d_call | j_call | cdr3_length | clone_size | v_call | cdr3_nt | cdr3_aa
TRBD2 | TRBJ2-1 | 16 | few | TRBV15 | TGTGCCACCAGCAGAGTGGGGACTAGCGGGCTTAATGAGCAGTTCTTC | CATSRVGTSGLNEQFF
- | TRBJ2-3 | 12 | once | TRBV7-2 | TGTGCCAGCGCCCCTCAGGCAGATACGCAGTATTTT | CASAPQADTQYF
- | TRBJ2-1 | 13 | few | TRBV27 | TGTGCCTCTTCTCGGGCTGGCGCAATGAAGCAGTTCTTC | CASSRAGAMKQFF
- | TRBJ1-6 | 15 | - | TRBV27 | TGTACCAGCAGTTTGGATGGGGACAATAGTCAACCCCTCCACTTT | CTSSLDGDNSQPLHF
- | TRBJ2-1 | 14 | few | TRBV7-6 | TGTGCCAGCAGCTTTACGACAGGATACAATGAGCAGTTCTTC | CASSFTTGYNEQFF
TRBD1 | TRBJ1-4 | 16 | - | TRBV7-9 | TGTGCCAGCAGCCCCCTAGGGACAGGGTTGGCTGAAAAACTGTTTTTT | CASSPLGTGLAEKLFF
TRBD2 | TRBJ2-7 | 13 | once | TRBV12-3/TRBV12-4 | TGTGCCAGCAGTTTGGGCGGGAGGTACGAGCAGTACTTC | CASSLGGRYEQYF
- | TRBJ2-5 | 15 | - | TRBV19 | TGTGCCAGTAGTATCCGGGTGGGGGGGGCGGAGACCCAGTACTTC | CASSIRVGGAETQYF
- | TRBJ2-7 | 13 | - | TRBV28 | TGTGCCAGCAGTTTATACAAGGGGTACGAGCAGTACTTC | CASSLYKGYEQYF
TRBD1 | TRBJ1-2 | 17 | - | TRBV6-1 | TGTGCCAGCTTCCCCCGCCCGGGACAGGAGAATCCCTATGGCTACACCTTC | CASFPRPGQENPYGYTF
- | TRBJ1-5 | 14 | few | TRBV27 | TGTGCCAGCAGTTCGATCGGGCCCAATCAGCCCCAGCATTTT | CASSSIGPNQPQHF
- | TRBJ2-4 | 17 | - | TRBV6-1 | TGTGCCAGCAGGGGCGGGAGTCGACAGGGTTATGTCGGCATTCAGTACTTC | CASRGGSRQGYVGIQYF
- | TRBJ2-3 | 14 | - | TRBV5-4 | TGTGCCAGCAGCATCTGGGACAGCACAGATACGCAGTATTTT | CASSIWDSTDTQYF
- | TRBJ1-5 | 15 | - | TRBV2 | TGTGCCAGCAGTGATCGGCAGGCTAACAATCAGCCCCAGCATTTT | CASSDRQANNQPQHF
TRBD1 | TRBJ1-5 | 14 | - | TRBV5-8 | TGTGCCAGCAACACAGGGGGAAGGGGTCAGCCCCAGCATTTT | CASNTGGRGQPQHF
- | TRBJ2-3 | 16 | few | TRBV4-2 | TGTGCCAGCAGCCATGATGGTCGGGAGCCGACAGATACGCAGTATTTT | CASSHDGREPTDTQYF
- | TRBJ1-6 | 13 | few | TRBV29-1 | TGCAGCGCCACCGCCGGGGTTAATTCACCCCTCCACTTT | CSATAGVNSPLHF
- | TRBJ1-5 | 14 | medium-sized | TRBV19 | TGTGCCAGTACCAGTGGACGGAATAATCAGCCCCAGCATTTT | CASTSGRNNQPQHF
- | TRBJ2-1 | 11 | few | TRBV20-1 | TGCAGTCTTGGACAGAACAATGAGCAGTTCTTC | CSLGQNNEQFF
- | TRBJ2-5 | 11 | few | TRBV20-1 | TGCGGAAACAGGGTCCAAGAGACCCAGTACTTC | CGNRVQETQYF
- | TRBJ2-1 | 11 | - | TRBV5-8 | TGTGCCAGCAGCGTCGTCCTCACTTGTGACTTC | CASSVVLTCDF
- | TRBJ2-5 | 15 | - | TRBV12-3/TRBV12-4 | TGTGCCAGCAGTTTATGGCCTAGCGCCCAAGAGACCCAGTACTTC | CASSLWPSAQETQYF
- | TRBJ2-7 | 15 | - | TRBV7-8 | TGTGCCAGCAGCTTAGCATTCGGGGATGCCTACGAGCAGTACTTC | CASSLAFGDAYEQYF
- | TRBJ2-3 | 14 | - | TRBV19 | TGTGCCAGTAGTATGGGGCAGGGAACAGATACGCAGTATTTT | CASSMGQGTDTQYF
TRBD2 | TRBJ2-5 | 19 | - | TRBV6-2/TRBV6-3 | TGTGCCAGCAGTTACTCGGGACTAGAACGGTCCTACAATCGGGCGACCCAGTACTTC | CASSYSGLERSYNRATQYF
TRBD2 | TRBJ2-3 | 16 | - | TRBV6-1 | TGTGCCAGCAGCCCTACCACTAGCGGGAGAACAGATACGCAGTATTTT | CASSPTTSGRTDTQYF
- | TRBJ2-1 | 12 | few | TRBV20-1 | TGCAGTGCGTCGAGGCCCTACAATGAGCAGTTCTTC | CSASRPYNEQFF
- | TRBJ2-4 | 16 | - | TRBV28 | TGTGCCAGCAGTTTAACAGGGGGGGTAGCCAAAAACATTCAGTACTTC | CASSLTGGVAKNIQYF
TRBD2 | TRBJ2-3 | 16 | - | TRBV6-1 | TGTGCCAGCAGGAGGGACCCGCTAGCGGGCACAGATACGCAGTATTTT | CASRRDPLAGTDTQYF
TRBD2 | TRBJ2-1 | 15 | - | TRBV24-1 | TGTGCCACCAGTGATACACTAGCGGGAGCTAATGAGCAGTTCTTC | CATSDTLAGANEQFF
TRBD2 | TRBJ2-7 | 14 | - | TRBV27 | TGTGCCAGCAGGACCCGACTAGCTTCCTACGAGCAGTACTTC | CASRTRLASYEQYF
TRBD1 | TRBJ2-6 | 17 | once | TRBV12-3/TRBV12-4 | TGTGCCAGCAGGAGGACAGGATATATCTCTGGGGCCAACGTCCTGACTTTC | CASRRTGYISGANVLTF
- | TRBJ2-6 | 15 | few | TRBV24-1 | TGTGCCACCAGTGACCCCTTCTCTGGGGCCAACGTCCTGACTTTC | CATSDPFSGANVLTF
- | TRBJ1-2 | 12 | - | TRBV28 | TGTGCCACCGGGTGGGACGGGAGCGGCTACACCTTC | CATGWDGSGYTF
TRBD2 | TRBJ2-1 | 14 | - | TRBV20-1 | TGCAGTGCCCCGACTAGCGGGAGAACCAATGAGCAGTTCTTC | CSAPTSGRTNEQFF
TRBD1 | TRBJ1-1 | 13 | few | TRBV19 | TGTGCCAGTAGTAGGGACAGGGCGTCACAAGCTTTCTTT | CASSRDRASQAFF
TRBD2 | TRBJ2-7 | 14 | - | TRBV6-9 | TGTGCCAGCAAGGGGACTAGCGGAACCTACGAGCAGTACTTC | CASKGTSGTYEQYF
- | TRBJ2-3 | 13 | - | TRBV7-9 | TGTGCCAGCAGCTCCACAGAGGGGATCACGCAGTATTTT | CASSSTEGITQYF
TRBD2 | TRBJ2-5 | 14 | - | TRBV7-9 | TGTGCCAGCAGCTGGGGACTAGCGGAAGAGACCCAGTACTTC | CASSWGLAEETQYF
TRBD2 | TRBJ2-1 | 14 | - | TRBV19 | TGTGCCAGTAGTACAAGCGGGAGCTACAATGAGCAGTTCTTC | CASSTSGSYNEQFF
- | TRBJ1-1 | 17 | - | TRBV15 | TGTGCCACCAGCAGAGATTTTATGGGAGAAATGAACACTGAAGCTTTCTTT | CATSRDFMGEMNTEAFF
- | TRBJ1-3 | 16 | - | TRBV10-3 | TGTGCCATCAGGGGTTACAGTTGTAGATCTGGAAACACCATATATTTT | CAIRGYSCRSGNTIYF
- | TRBJ1-5 | 14 | - | TRBV2 | TGTGCCAGCAGTAGGGGGATGAGCAATCAGCCCCAGCATTTT | CASSRGMSNQPQHF
- | TRBJ2-3 | 18 | - | TRBV20-1 | TGCAGTGCAAGACCCGCCGGTCTTAGCGGTACTAGCACAGATACGCAGTATTTT | CSARPAGLSGTSTDTQYF
- | TRBJ1-2 | 14 | - | TRBV2 | TGTGCCAGCAGTGTGGGCGGTTCTAACTATGGCTACACCTTC | CASSVGGSNYGYTF
- | TRBJ2-7 | 13 | few | TRBV24-1 | TGTGCCACCAGTGATTTTGTCCACCCTCGCCAGTACTTC | CATSDFVHPRQYF
- | TRBJ2-5 | 15 | - | TRBV7-3 | TGTGCCAGCAGCTTAAGGGCTAGCGCCGAGGAGACCCAGTACTTC | CASSLRASAEETQYF
TRBD1 | TRBJ1-1 | 17 | few | TRBV6-4 | TGTGCCAGCCGCGAAAGGGACAGGGGAGTCGGGAACACTGAAGCTTTCTTT | CASRERDRGVGNTEAFF
TRBD1 | TRBJ2-5 | 14 | - | TRBV11-2 | TGTGCCAGCAGCTCCCCAGGGGGAAGAGAGACCCAGTACTTC | CASSSPGGRETQYF
TRBD2 | TRBJ2-1 | 14 | - | TRBV7-2 | TGTGCCAGCAGCGAGACTAGCGGGAGGCCCCAGCAGTTCTTC | CASSETSGRPQQFF
TRBD1 | TRBJ1-2 | 12 | - | TRBV2 | TGTGCCATGCGACAGGGATCTCTTAGCTACACCTTC | CAMRQGSLSYTF
TRBD1 | TRBJ1-2 | 13 | - | TRBV5-4 | TGTGCCAGCAGCGCCGGGACAGGCGGAAAATACACCTTC | CASSAGTGGKYTF
- | TRBJ1-5 | 14 | - | TRBV7-8 | TGTGCCAGCAGCTTATCAGGGGGCAATCAGCCCCAGCATTTT | CASSLSGGNQPQHF
- | TRBJ2-7 | 14 | - | TRBV28 | TGTGCCAGCAGTTTTCGAGGGGCCAACCCAGGGCAGTACTTC | CASSFRGANPGQYF
TRBD1 | TRBJ1-2 | 16 | - | TRBV4-1 | TGCGCCAGCAGCCAAGATCGGACAGGGAGGACCTTTGGCTACACCTTC | CASSQDRTGRTFGYTF
TRBD1 | TRBJ2-4 | 16 | few | TRBV7-2 | TGTGCCAGCAGCTTAGGACAGGGGGTTGCCAAAAACATTCAGTACTTC | CASSLGQGVAKNIQYF
TRBD1 | TRBJ1-1 | 12 | medium-sized | TRBV10-3 | TGTGCCACGGGACAGGGGCTCACTGAAGCTTTCTTT | CATGQGLTEAFF
TRBD1 | TRBJ2-7 | 15 | - | TRBV6-5 | TGTGCCAGCAGTTCCGGGACAGCCCTGAACTACGAGCAGTACTTC | CASSSGTALNYEQYF
- | TRBJ1-6 | 14 | few | TRBV30 | TGTGCCTGGAGTGTAAGGAGCCCTTCATCACCCCTCCACTTT | CAWSVRSPSSPLHF
- | TRBJ1-5 | 15 | few | TRBV20-1 | TGCAGTGCTTTCCCCCCTGTGGGAAGCAATCAGCCCCAGCATTTT | CSAFPPVGSNQPQHF